This TCR beta chain was found in a study of low-dose radiotherapy and immunotherapy resistance in tumors. Turning to the study itself: The regimen for patients comprised intravenous nivolumab 240 mg every two weeks plus intravenous ipilimumab 1 mg/kg every six weeks.

Time point of the sample: before trial treatment. The therapy administered to donors comprised nivolumab, ipilimumab, aspirin, low-dose cyclophosphamide and low-dose radiotherapy. This clonotype was found many times. V shed 3 bases and J shed 2 bases, with 12 bases lying between them. CDR1 is MNHNS and CDR2 is SASEGT in the germline V gene. The CDR3 covers 15 residues. Covering alpha and beta chains, TRAV- and TRBV-specific primers were used for the first-strand cDNA. TCRs underwent 15 to 25 PCR cycles of amplification with a constant-region primer and V-primer adapter. TCRdb passed the reads through MiXCR, listing each CDR3 protein once. The repertoire holds under 95,000 distinct CDR3 sequences, with around 17% as singletons.

The gene calls are TRBV6-1 and TRBJ2-3; possibly TRBD1 for D (5 bases). Material: PBMCs, obtained before treatment. This TCR was sampled from a male donor with prostate cancer. The CDR3 DNA sequence: TGTGCCAGCAGTGACAGGGCCGGTCTCACAGATACGCAGTATTTT. It translates to CASSDRAGLTDTQYF.